A selection of T cell receptor beta chains follows, all from one sample in a study of cytomegalovirus exposure and HLA in healthy donors. TCRdb keeps only in-frame clones here, not all; method: immunoSEQ multiplex PCR. The table records about 120,000 clones, over 65% of them present only once. Sequencing was performed on PBMCs. All receptors derive from a man aged 30-40 years in good health and CMV-seropositive. CDR3s include the opening cysteine and the closing phenylalanine or tryptophan. Fields, in order: CDR3 DNA, CDR3 protein, V gene, clone size, CDR3 length, J gene, D gene. The D gene is left open where the match is weak. Only part of the rows carry a size: once, few, many, or a class if the clone is expanded.

TGTGCCAGCAGTTTACGGGCTGCGGGTTTTCGACTGGATACGCAGTATTTT | CASSLRAAGFRLDTQYF | TRBV27 | NA | 17 | TRBJ2-3 | NA
TGTGCCAGCAGCCAGGACAGGGTCTCGGACATTCAGTACTTC | CASSQDRVSDIQYF | TRBV7-6 | NA | 14 | TRBJ2-4 | TRBD1
TGTGCCAGCAGTCGGAACACTGAAGCTTTCTTT | CASSRNTEAFF | TRBV5-6 | NA | 11 | TRBJ1-1 | NA
TGCGCCAGCAGCCAACCTAGCGGGGCCTCCTACGAGCAGTACTTC | CASSQPSGASYEQYF | TRBV4-1 | NA | 15 | TRBJ2-7 | TRBD2
TGTGCCAGCAGCCCCGGACTGTACACAGATACGCAGTATTTT | CASSPGLYTDTQYF | TRBV7-3 | few | 14 | TRBJ2-3 | NA
TGTGCCAGCAGACCGGGACAGGCGTACGAGCAGTACTTC | CASRPGQAYEQYF | TRBV6-5 | NA | 13 | TRBJ2-7 | TRBD1
TGTGCCAGCAGTGACCCCGGGACAGGGCCCAATTCACCCCTCCACTTT | CASSDPGTGPNSPLHF | TRBV2 | NA | 16 | TRBJ1-6 | TRBD1
TGTGCCAGCAGCTTAGACCGGGACATGAGCTGGAATGAGCAGTTCTTC | CASSLDRDMSWNEQFF | TRBV7-2 | NA | 16 | TRBJ2-1 | NA
TGTGCCAGCAGCCAAGGGACAGGGGGCGAGCAGTACTTC | CASSQGTGGEQYF | TRBV2 | NA | 13 | TRBJ2-7 | TRBD1
TGCGCCAGCAGCGCCACTAGCGGGGGGGCCTACGAGCAGTACTTC | CASSATSGGAYEQYF | TRBV5-1 | NA | 15 | TRBJ2-7 | TRBD2
TGTGCCAGCAGACTAGCGGGGGCCGGCACAGATACGCAGTATTTT | CASRLAGAGTDTQYF | TRBV28 | once | 15 | TRBJ2-3 | TRBD2
TGTGCCAGCAGCCAAGAAGGACTAGCGGGAGCGAACACCGGGGAGCTGTTTTTT | CASSQEGLAGANTGELFF | TRBV4-2 | NA | 18 | TRBJ2-2 | TRBD2
TGCGCCAGCAGCCAAGGCCGCGACAGGGGTTTTTACGAGCAGTACTTC | CASSQGRDRGFYEQYF | TRBV4-3 | few | 16 | TRBJ2-7 | TRBD1
TGCGCCGGCAGCCCTCAGCCCAGCGGGGGGGCCGGGGAGCTGTTTTTT | CAGSPQPSGGAGELFF | TRBV4-1 | NA | 16 | TRBJ2-2 | TRBD2
TGTGCCAGCTCAGGACAGTTCACGAACACCGGGGAGCTGTTTTTT | CASSGQFTNTGELFF | TRBV18 | NA | 15 | TRBJ2-2 | NA
TGCAGCGTTGAAGGGGGCCTAGCGGGGGATGAGCAGTTCTTC | CSVEGGLAGDEQFF | TRBV29-1 | NA | 14 | TRBJ2-1 | TRBD2
TGTGCCAGTAGCACTAGCGGGGGCTACAATGAGCAGTTCTTC | CASSTSGGYNEQFF | TRBV19 | NA | 14 | TRBJ2-1 | TRBD2
TGTGCCACCAGCAGGTCACCCGGGACAACAGGTAATCAGCCCCAGCATTTT | CATSRSPGTTGNQPQHF | TRBV15 | NA | 17 | TRBJ1-5 | NA
TGTGCCAGCAGCGTGACAGATCCGGCGACGCAGTATTTT | CASSVTDPATQYF | TRBV9 | NA | 13 | TRBJ2-3 | NA
TGTGCCAGCAGTGAACAGGGAGGGACAGATACGCAGTATTTT | CASSEQGGTDTQYF | TRBV2 | NA | 14 | TRBJ2-3 | TRBD2
TGTGCCAGCAGTCCAAGGGGAAATTCACCCCTCCACTTT | CASSPRGNSPLHF | TRBV27 | NA | 13 | TRBJ1-6 | NA
TGTGCCAGCATCCTCCGGGGGGCAGACACTGAAGCTTTCTTT | CASILRGADTEAFF | TRBV28 | NA | 14 | TRBJ1-1 | NA
TGTGCCAGAAGCTTTAAGGCAGACAGCACCTATGGCTACACCTTC | CARSFKADSTYGYTF | TRBV5-3 | NA | 15 | TRBJ1-2 | NA
TGTGCCAGCGAGACCCAGGGACTGGAGCAGTTCTTC | CASETQGLEQFF | TRBV28 | few | 12 | TRBJ2-1 | NA
TGCGCCAGCAGCGAAACCTTTGCAGGGGGCGCAGCCTATGGCTACACCTTC | CASSETFAGGAAYGYTF | TRBV5-1 | NA | 17 | TRBJ1-2 | TRBD1
TGTGCCAGCAGTTTCCAGTACAGCGGGGGCAAAGGAGAGCAGTACTTC | CASSFQYSGGKGEQYF | TRBV25-1 | NA | 16 | TRBJ2-7 | TRBD2
TGTGCCAGCAGTTTATCCCCAGGGTTGGGAACTGAAGCTTTCTTT | CASSLSPGLGTEAFF | TRBV27 | NA | 15 | TRBJ1-1 | NA
TGTGCCAGCAGCACGTCGGGACTTAGAGGAGAGACCCAGTACTTC | CASSTSGLRGETQYF | TRBV7-6 | NA | 15 | TRBJ2-5 | NA
TGTGCCACCAGCAGAGATCAACTGGGACAGACGTACTTC | CATSRDQLGQTYF | TRBV15 | NA | 13 | TRBJ2-7 | TRBD1
TGTGCCAGTAAGAGGCCTGGAAACACCATATATTTT | CASKRPGNTIYF | TRBV19 | NA | 12 | TRBJ1-3 | NA
TGTGCCAGCAGCTGGGGCGGGGTGAGGTACGAGCAGTACTTC | CASSWGGVRYEQYF | TRBV5-6 | few | 14 | TRBJ2-7 | NA
TGCGCCAGCAGCTTGTCCCCAGGGGACCAAGAGACCCAGTACTTC | CASSLSPGDQETQYF | TRBV5-1 | NA | 15 | TRBJ2-5 | NA
TGTGCCTGGGTCCCGGGACAGGGATTCGGTGAAAAACTGTTTTTT | CAWVPGQGFGEKLFF | TRBV30 | NA | 15 | TRBJ1-4 | TRBD1
TGCGCCAGCAGCTTAGGACAGGGGCCCTACGAGCAGTACTTC | CASSLGQGPYEQYF | TRBV5-1 | few | 14 | TRBJ2-7 | TRBD1
TGTGCCAGCAGCGCGACCGGGACATATACCGGGGAGCTGTTTTTT | CASSATGTYTGELFF | TRBV5-8 | NA | 15 | TRBJ2-2 | NA
TGTGCCAGCACCCTTGTGGTGGGACTAGCGGGGGGTGGAAATGAGCAGTTCTTC | CASTLVVGLAGGGNEQFF | TRBV7-2 | NA | 18 | TRBJ2-1 | TRBD2
TGTGCCTGGAGTGGGGCCAGTTTTAACACTGAAGCTTTCTTT | CAWSGASFNTEAFF | TRBV30 | NA | 14 | TRBJ1-1 | NA
TGCGCCAGCAGCTTCGACAGTACGCAAGAGACCCAGTACTTC | CASSFDSTQETQYF | TRBV5-1 | NA | 14 | TRBJ2-5 | NA
TGTGCCAGCAGCGGGGGAGCGGGGTTCTCCTACGGGCAGTACTTC | CASSGGAGFSYGQYF | TRBV5-6 | NA | 15 | TRBJ2-7 | TRBD2
TGCGCCAGCAGCCAAGATTTCGTGAACACCATATATTTT | CASSQDFVNTIYF | TRBV4-1 | NA | 13 | TRBJ1-3 | NA
TGTGCCAGCAGAAATCCGGCTAGCGGGCCCTACAATGAGCAGTTCTTC | CASRNPASGPYNEQFF | TRBV28 | NA | 16 | TRBJ2-1 | TRBD2
TGTGCCAGCAGCTACGACAGGGCTGAGACCCAGTACTTC | CASSYDRAETQYF | TRBV5-4 | NA | 13 | TRBJ2-5 | TRBD1
TGCGCCAGCAGCGGCAGACAGGGGGCCGGTGAAGCTTTCTTT | CASSGRQGAGEAFF | TRBV5-1 | NA | 14 | TRBJ1-1 | TRBD1
TGTGCCAGCAGAGAGCCGCCGCCCGAAAACACCATATATTTT | CASREPPPENTIYF | TRBV12-1 | NA | 14 | TRBJ1-3 | NA
TGTGCCAGCAGCCCTCCGGACAGGGTCACTGGCTACACCTTC | CASSPPDRVTGYTF | TRBV28 | NA | 14 | TRBJ1-2 | TRBD1
TGTGCCAGCAGTTACGACTTCAACAGGGGTTACACTGAAGCTTTCTTT | CASSYDFNRGYTEAFF | TRBV6-5 | few | 16 | TRBJ1-1 | TRBD1
TGTGCCAGCAGCACTTCCCGAGACAGGGGGCTGAATGAGCAGTTCTTC | CASSTSRDRGLNEQFF | TRBV7-9 | NA | 16 | TRBJ2-1 | TRBD1
TGTGCCAGCAGCTTAGAGGAGGGCGAGACCCAGTACTTC | CASSLEEGETQYF | TRBV7-7 | NA | 13 | TRBJ2-5 | NA
TGTGCCAGCAGCCAGACAGGGGTTGGGGAGACCCAGTACTTC | CASSQTGVGETQYF | TRBV5-6 | NA | 14 | TRBJ2-5 | TRBD1
TGTGCCAGCAGTGATCTACAGGGCTTGAACACTGAAGCTTTCTTT | CASSDLQGLNTEAFF | TRBV2 | NA | 15 | TRBJ1-1 | NA
TGTGCCAGCAGCTTCTCAGTGTCGATATCTGGGGCCAACGTCCTGACTTTC | CASSFSVSISGANVLTF | TRBV5-4 | NA | 17 | TRBJ2-6 | NA
TGTGCCAGCAGCCTCGGTGTGGGCCTCCCGGAGGGTGGCTACACCTTC | CASSLGVGLPEGGYTF | TRBV7-3 | NA | 16 | TRBJ1-2 | NA
TGCGCCAGCAGCCCTCTCGGGGGGCAAAACATTCAGTACTTC | CASSPLGGQNIQYF | TRBV4-1 | few | 14 | TRBJ2-4 | NA
TGTGCCAGCAGCCCCGGACAGGCGCACGGCTACACCTTC | CASSPGQAHGYTF | TRBV6-6 | few | 13 | TRBJ1-2 | TRBD1